This T cell receptor beta chain was captured in a study of cytomegalovirus exposure and HLA in healthy donors. The CDR3 contains 16 residues. Germline V gene sequence: CDR1 LGHNT, CDR2 FRNRAP. V lost 6 bases and J lost 0, with 15 bases in between. 60 Vbeta and 13 Jbeta primers were used in PCR. Measured with immunoSEQ multiplex PCR; TCRdb has only the in-frame clones, and not every one. The table has approximately 97,000 clones, around 84% seen once. The chain uses TRBV12-5 and TRBJ1-3; D remains ambiguous. This sequence was found in a woman aged 40 to 50 in good health and CMV-seropositive. The specimen sequenced was PBMCs. This CDR3 reads CASGPLHSNSGNTIYF. CDR3 DNA sequence: TGTGCTAGTGGCCCCCTCCACTCGAACTCTGGAAACACCATATATTTT.